This TCR beta chain was captured by sequencing in a study of shared clonotypes between healthy human individuals (dated by TCRdb to 2019 to 2021). For the study in its entirety: A couple of women and three men aged 18 to 49 years were included in the cohort. Each donor's leukapheresis produced roughly between about 0.85 and 10 billion PBMCs. To estimate repertoire size and how much clonotype sharing occurs between individuals, the study deeply sequenced the blood TCR repertoires of several healthy adults. Different laboratories and diverse techniques were used to prepare libraries and sequence TCR repertoires, to increase sequencing depth and limit assay-specific biases.

Healthy HIV-negative adults with no recently reported acute infections or vaccinations were included as donors. Only Caucasian adults living in Nashville, Tennessee, USA were represented among the donors. In the unsorted samples, some 100 million PBMCs were counted, and genomic DNA was extracted using the QIAamp DNA Blood Mini kit. Blood was collected by leukapheresis, and PBMCs were isolated by Ficoll-Histopaque density gradient centrifugation and then cryopreserved in liquid nitrogen vapor phase. This clone appeared many times. It has no known antigen specificity. Per-base quality was not reported, and no clone a single base away is much larger than it. Results and caveats for the whole study, not just this receptor: Sampling was restricted to blood, and TCR repertoires in tissues likely differ from the TCR repertoires found in blood. The genetic and exposure-history diversity represented was limited by the small number of donors. Pairwise subsampling indicated that sequencing depth was expected to affect the degree of clonotype sharing among donors.

Taken from the germline V gene (reference sequence), the CDR1 and CDR2 loops are MNHNY and SVGAGI. The cysteine opens and the phenylalanine closes a CDR3 of 13 amino acids. CDR3 DNA only is kept here, 39 bases in frame from base 1. V loses 3 bases, J loses 6 bases, and the germline ends lie 11 bases apart. Using the deep immunoSEQ assay, TCR CDR3 regions were amplified from genomic DNA by multiplex PCR. Genomic DNA extracted from each cell subset was distributed evenly over all wells of several immunoSEQ 96-well plates, and each plate served as one replicate. For unsorted PBMC, 300 ng of genomic DNA, equivalent to about 32,000 T cell genomes, went into each replicate PCR. Ten immunoSEQ deep assay plates were used to sequence unsorted PBMC genomic DNA. Purified libraries were quantified with a Qubit 3.0 fluorometer, sized on a Bioanalyzer 2100, and re-quantified with the KAPA Library Quantification kit. Every immunoSEQ 96-well plate was sequenced on a dedicated single-read 150-cycle Illumina NextSeq 550 flow cell. Regarding the original processing steps: The immunoSEQ output contained only junctional sequences without quality scores, so filtering could not match that applied to full-length reads. Sequences were annotated with PyIR, a Python wrapper for IgBLAST v1.9, using IMGT germline references to assign V/J genes and CDR3. Any read was removed if the V/J assignment was weak (E-value above 1e-6), the CDR3 was missing, or the read contained stop codons, out-of-frame junctions, or ambiguous translated residues. V3J clonotypes were defined as sequences sharing the same inferred V gene, J gene, and CDR3 amino acid sequence. The percentage overlap between two repertoires was calculated by dividing the number of shared unique clonotypes by the size of the smaller repertoire. Repertoire richness was assessed with RTK rarefaction, the Chao1 estimator, and Recon v2.1 estimates of unobserved clonotypes. TCRdb mirrors the immuneACCESS table, restricted to in-frame sequences. Some clones are absent from its copies; in checked studies, under half trace to an unresolved V gene, and the reason for the others is unknown. V and J calls and clone size come straight from that table; D and trimming were deduced from the DNA. Counted in this sample were hundreds of thousands of clones; roughly 79% of them appeared once. 12% of the sample comes from the top ten.

This TCR was sampled from a woman in her thirties or forties in good health. Some clones in this sample may be carry-over from other donors' samples. Sequencing input: PBMCs. Recombination joined TRBV6-6 with TRBJ2-5; a tentative D call is TRBD2 (5 bases match). This receptor has the CDR3 CASSYAGEQTQYF. Read as DNA, the sequence is TGTGCCAGCAGTTATGCCGGGGAGCAGACCCAGTACTTC.